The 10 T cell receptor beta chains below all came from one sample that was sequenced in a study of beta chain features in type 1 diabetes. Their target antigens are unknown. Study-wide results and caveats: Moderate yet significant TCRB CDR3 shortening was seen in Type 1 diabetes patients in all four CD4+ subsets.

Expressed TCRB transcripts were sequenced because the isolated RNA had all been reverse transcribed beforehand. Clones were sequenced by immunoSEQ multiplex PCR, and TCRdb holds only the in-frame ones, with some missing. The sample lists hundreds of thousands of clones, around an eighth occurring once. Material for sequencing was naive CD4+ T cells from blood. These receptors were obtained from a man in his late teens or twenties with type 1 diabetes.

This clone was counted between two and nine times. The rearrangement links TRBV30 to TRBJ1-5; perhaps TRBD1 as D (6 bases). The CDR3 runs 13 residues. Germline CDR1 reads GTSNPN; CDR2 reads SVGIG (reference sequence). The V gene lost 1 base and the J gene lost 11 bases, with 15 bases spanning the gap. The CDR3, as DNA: TGTGCCTGGAGTGGGGGGCCTCAAGGGGCCCAGCATTTT. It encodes CAWSGGPQGAQHF.

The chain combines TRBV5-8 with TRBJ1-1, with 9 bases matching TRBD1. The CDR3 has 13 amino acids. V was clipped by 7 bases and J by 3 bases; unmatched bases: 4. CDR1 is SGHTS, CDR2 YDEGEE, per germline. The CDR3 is CASDTGGYTEAFF. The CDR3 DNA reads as TGTGCCAGCGACACAGGGGGCTACACTGAAGCTTTCTTT.

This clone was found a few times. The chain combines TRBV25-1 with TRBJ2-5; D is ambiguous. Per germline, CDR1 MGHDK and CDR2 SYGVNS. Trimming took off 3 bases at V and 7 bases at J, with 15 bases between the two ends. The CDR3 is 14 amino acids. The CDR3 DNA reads TGTGCCAGCAGTGACTTTGTCCCTTTTGGGACCCAGTACTTC. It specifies CASSDFVPFGTQYF.

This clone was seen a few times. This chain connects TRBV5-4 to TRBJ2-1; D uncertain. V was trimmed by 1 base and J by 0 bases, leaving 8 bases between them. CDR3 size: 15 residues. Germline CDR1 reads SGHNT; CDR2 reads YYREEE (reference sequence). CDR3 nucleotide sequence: TGTGCCAGCAGCTTGTACGTTAGCTCCTACAATGAGCAGTTCTTC. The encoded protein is CASSLYVSSYNEQFF.

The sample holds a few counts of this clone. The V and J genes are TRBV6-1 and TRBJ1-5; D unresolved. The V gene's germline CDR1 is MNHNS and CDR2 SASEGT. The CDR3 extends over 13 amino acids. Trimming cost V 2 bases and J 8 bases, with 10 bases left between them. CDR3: CASSESGWEPQHF. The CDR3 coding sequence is TGTGCCAGCAGTGAAAGCGGTTGGGAGCCCCAGCATTTT.

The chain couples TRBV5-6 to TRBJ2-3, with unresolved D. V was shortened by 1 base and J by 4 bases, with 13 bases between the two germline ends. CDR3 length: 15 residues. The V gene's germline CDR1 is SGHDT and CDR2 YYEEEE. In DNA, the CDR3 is TGTGCCAGCAGCTTGCTGGGTATAGGCGCAGATACGCAGTATTTT. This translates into CASSLLGIGADTQYF.

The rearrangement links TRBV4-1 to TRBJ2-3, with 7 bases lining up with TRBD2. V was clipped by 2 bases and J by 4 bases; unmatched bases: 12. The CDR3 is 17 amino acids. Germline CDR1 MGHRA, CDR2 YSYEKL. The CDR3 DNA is TGCGCCAGCAGCCAAATCGGACTAGAGCGGGGCGCAGATACGCAGTATTTT. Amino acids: CASSQIGLERGADTQYF.

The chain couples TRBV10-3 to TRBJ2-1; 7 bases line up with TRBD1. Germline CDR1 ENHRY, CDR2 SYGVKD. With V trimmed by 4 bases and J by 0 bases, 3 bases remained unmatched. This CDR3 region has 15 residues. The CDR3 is CAISVQGSSYNEQFF. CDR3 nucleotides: TGTGCCATCAGTGTACAGGGGAGCTCCTACAATGAGCAGTTCTTC.

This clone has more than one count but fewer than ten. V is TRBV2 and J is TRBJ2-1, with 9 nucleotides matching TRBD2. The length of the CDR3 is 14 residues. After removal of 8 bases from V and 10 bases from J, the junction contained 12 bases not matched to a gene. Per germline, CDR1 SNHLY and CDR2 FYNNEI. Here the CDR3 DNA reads TGTGCCAGCGACCTGGGACTAGCTAATACGGAGCAGTTCTTC. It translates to CASDLGLANTEQFF.

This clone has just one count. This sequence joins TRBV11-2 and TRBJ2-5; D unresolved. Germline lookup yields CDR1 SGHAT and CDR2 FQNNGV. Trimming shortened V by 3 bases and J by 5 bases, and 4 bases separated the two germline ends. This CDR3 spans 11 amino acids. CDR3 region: CASSFRETQYF. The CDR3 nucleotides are TGTGCCAGCAGCTTTCGGGAGACCCAGTACTTC.